The rows below give T cell receptor beta chains drawn from one sample of a study of monozygotic twins with inflammatory bowel disease. TCRdb reprocessed the 5' RACE reads and keeps a single row for each CDR3 protein, giving no DNA. In total, the table holds fewer than 200,000 distinct CDR3 sequences. The sample consisted of blood. The source is a human donor with ulcerative colitis or Crohn's disease, or a healthy co-twin of an affected twin (not recorded which). The CDR3 runs from the conserved cysteine through the conserved F or W. Clone sizes are given selectively: once, few, many, or a class where the clone is expanded.

>.|TRBJ1-2|TRBV18
CASSPAGGDGYTF
>.|TRBJ2-7|TRBV20-1
CSASLAGETYEQYF
>.|TRBJ2-5|TRBV10-3
CAISGGGGRRETQYF
>.|TRBJ1-1|TRBV6-5
CASSLISHTEAFF
>.|TRBJ2-3|TRBV7-9
CASPDLRSTDTQYF
>.|TRBJ1-5|TRBV3-1
CASSQDYGNQPQHF
>.|TRBJ2-7|TRBV2
CASSMGPHFEQYF
>.|TRBJ2-7|TRBV7-2
CASSLSGSPSEQYF
>.|TRBJ2-7|TRBV28
CASSTLRDSSYEQYF
>.|TRBJ2-5|TRBV7-2
CASSSQREGGETQYF
>.|TRBJ2-7|TRBV7-9
CASSYAAGVRDEQYF
>.|TRBJ2-7|TRBV6-6
CASSYRQGNEQYF
>.|TRBJ1-2|TRBV5-1
CASSFGSSNYGYTF
>medium-sized|TRBJ2-7|TRBV20-1
CSAKDWNIDEQYF
>.|TRBJ1-1|TRBV12-2
CASRPGASMNTEAFF
>.|TRBJ1-4|TRBV7-9
CASSFPAGANEKLFF
>.|TRBJ1-1|TRBV7-8
CASSLANSGRLSTEAFF
>.|TRBJ2-1|TRBV18
CASSPRDQGDEQFF
>.|TRBJ2-7|TRBV30
CAWNPGTGVEQYF
>.|TRBJ2-1|TRBV20-1
CSSASYSGDYSEQFF
>.|TRBJ1-2|TRBV27
CASSLSRQGNGYTF
>.|TRBJ1-1|TRBV12-3/TRBV12-4
CASSPRGAYTEAFF
>.|TRBJ2-7|TRBV6-6
CASSYSRREQYF
>.|TRBJ1-1|TRBV20-1
CSHRRGVRVEAFF
>.|TRBJ2-7|TRBV18
CASSPQDTSYEQYF
>.|TRBJ2-1|TRBV5-1
CASSLLPVYGLAGDNEQFF
>.|TRBJ1-2|TRBV7-2
CASSSRTVVGGYTF
>.|TRBJ1-5|TRBV20-1
CSATPGTSNQPQHF
>.|TRBJ2-7|TRBV19
CASSWAGATYEQYF
>.|TRBJ2-3|TRBV9
CASSQWGAGHRTDTQYF
>.|TRBJ2-7|TRBV6-1
CASSRPGQGTYEQYF
>.|TRBJ2-7|TRBV20-1
CSATLGRGGLNEQYF
>.|TRBJ2-3|TRBV7-2
CASSLSSDTQYF
>.|TRBJ2-1|TRBV9
CASSDGYDEQFF
>.|TRBJ1-1|TRBV20-1
CSASIPGLTDEAFF
>.|TRBJ2-7|TRBV20-1
CSGAAGGPRYEQYF
>.|TRBJ1-2|TRBV6-6
CASSPPGQDYGYTF
>.|TRBJ2-3|TRBV29-1
CSVEDAGQLLRGTDTQYF
>.|TRBJ1-2|TRBV5-1
CASSLDPANYGYTF
>.|TRBJ2-6|TRBV4-1
CASSPTSLGANVLTF
>.|TRBJ2-1|TRBV7-2
CASSLAGTSANNEQFF
>.|TRBJ2-1|TRBV11-2
CASSLPRSGHNEQFF
>.|TRBJ2-1|TRBV3-1
CASSRGLAGEYTGNEQFF
>.|TRBJ2-1|TRBV11-1
CASSLARTGGFLASYNEQFF
>.|TRBJ1-4|TRBV25-1
CASSDRQESNEKLFF
>.|TRBJ2-4|TRBV28
CASSSEGGVTKNIQYF
>.|TRBJ2-1|TRBV20-1
CSARDPYSRSGYNEQFF
>.|TRBJ2-3|TRBV5-6
CASSMGRGYDTQYF